This passage covers 3 T cell receptor beta chains from one sample sequenced in a study of OX40 agonist ivuxolimab in advanced cancers. The library was produced with the immunoSEQ multiplex PCR assay. TCRdb provides this immuneACCESS table in a form limited to in-frame rearrangements. Some clones are lacking; in checked studies, under half of them reflect an unresolved V gene, and why the rest are absent is not known. The sample records 30,000 or so clones, around 84% of which are singletons. The biggest ten clones account for approximately 20% of the sample. The sequencing here drew on CD4+ or CD8+ T cells sorted from blood, taken in a trial of the OX40 agonist ivuxolimab. These receptors all come from an adult with an advanced solid tumor such as melanoma, head and neck, liver or kidney cancer.

The chain is built from TRBV7-2 and TRBJ2-7; D is unclear. In germline, CDR1 is SGHTA, CDR2 FQGNSA. The CDR3 totals 16 residues. Trimming removed 1 base from V and 2 bases from J, with 15 bases in between. The CDR3 region is CASSLGKGSAAYEQYF. As DNA, the CDR3 is TGTGCCAGCAGCTTAGGAAAGGGCAGCGCCGCCTACGAGCAGTACTTC.

In this sample, this clone turned up once. This chain connects TRBV30 to TRBJ1-2; 10 bases map to TRBD1. Germline loops: CDR1 GTSNPN, CDR2 SVGIG (reference sequence). V was pared by 4 bases and J by 8 bases, with 13 bases of the junction left unmatched. The CDR3 extends over 15 amino acids. The CDR3 spells CAWTRVDRGRWGYTF. The CDR3 bases are TGTGCCTGGACTCGTGTAGACAGGGGGCGGTGGGGCTACACCTTC.

The rearrangement joins TRBV13 to TRBJ1-5; maybe TRBD1 (5 bases). The CDR3 runs 16 residues. V shed 8 bases and J shed 7 bases, with 24 bases lying between them. Germline CDR1 PRHDT, CDR2 FYEKMQ (reference sequence). Written as DNA, the CDR3 is TGTGCCAGCCGAAGTTTCGGGGGAGGGGCCCAGCAGCCCCAGCATTTT. It translates to CASRSFGGGAQQPQHF.